Listed here are 16 T cell receptor beta chains from one sample, sequenced in a study of shared clonotypes between healthy human individuals. Here immunoSEQ multiplex PCR was the method, and the copy in TCRdb shows in-frame clones only, minus some. The sample yields about 2.1 million clones, 93% seen once. Naive-designated CD8 cells lacked CD45RO, were positively enriched for CCR7, and omitted terminally differentiated effector memory CD45RA+ cells. The sample consisted of naive CD8+ T cells from PBMCs. Receptors were obtained from a man younger than 35 in good health. Some clones in this sample may be carry-over from other donors' samples.

The gene calls are TRBV25-1 and TRBJ2-2; D not resolved. Germline loops: CDR1 MGHDK, CDR2 SYGVNS. V was shortened by 8 bases and J by 6 bases, with 13 bases between the two germline ends. The CDR3 loop spans 13 amino acids. The CDR3 loop reads CASSWGISGELFF. Here the CDR3 DNA reads TGTGCCAGCTCCTGGGGAATCTCCGGGGAGCTGTTTTTT. Filled out from reference TRBV25-1 and TRBJ2-2, the complete variable domain reads EADIYQTPRYLVIGTGKKITLECSQTMGHDKMYWYQQDPGMELHLIHYSYGVNSTEKGDLSSESTVSRIRTEHFPLTLESARPSHTSQYLCASSWGISGELFFGEGSRLTVL.

V is TRBV7-6 and J is TRBJ2-7, with TRBD1 identical over 8 bases. The V and J ends lost 4 bases and 2 bases, in that order; junction bases with no gene match: 7. CDR3 length: 15 residues. CDR1 and CDR2 (germline): SGHVS, FNYEAQ. The CDR3 loop reads CASSYTDRDTYEQYF. In DNA, the CDR3 is TGTGCCAGCAGCTATACGGACAGGGATACCTACGAGCAGTACTTC.

The CDR3 loop is CASSPPSHGTGDYEQYF. The DNA of the CDR3 is TGTGCCAGCTCACCACCTTCTCACGGGACAGGGGACTACGAGCAGTACTTC. The rearrangement links TRBV18 to TRBJ2-7; 10 bases fit TRBD1. The germline V gene has CDR1 KGHSH and CDR2 LQKENI. Trimming cost V 0 bases and J 3 bases; bases outside gene matches: 8. The CDR3 totals 17 residues.

The V and J genes are TRBV15 and TRBJ2-3; D gene uncertain. The CDR3 is 11 amino acids. The V gene lost 6 bases and the J gene lost 6 bases, with 7 bases spanning the gap. Per germline, CDR1 LNHNV and CDR2 YYDKDF (reference sequence). CDR3 nucleotides: TGTGCCACCAGGGGGTCGGATACGCAGTATTTT. Translated: CATRGSDTQYF.

V usage is TRBV19 and J usage is TRBJ2-3; the match to TRBD1 covers 7 bases. Trimming at V came to 1 base and at J to 7 bases, leaving 5 bases not matched to a gene. The CDR3 is made up of 14 amino acids. Germline CDR1 reads LNHDA; CDR2 reads SQIVND (reference sequence). CDR3 amino acids: CASSIGTGPHTQYF. CDR3 in DNA: TGTGCCAGTAGTATAGGGACAGGCCCCCATACGCAGTATTTT.

V and J are TRBV2 and TRBJ1-1; D not resolved. From germline, CDR1 is SNHLY and CDR2 FYNNEI. The CDR3 has 13 amino acids. V dropped 4 bases and J dropped 6 bases, with 12 bases sitting between them. CDR3 coding DNA: TGTGCCAGCAGTGCCGCTTTGGCCCCTGAAGCTTTCTTT. The encoded protein is CASSAALAPEAFF.

In its sample, this clone was seen once. The chain uses TRBV27 and TRBJ2-7, with TRBD1 matching 11 bases. V was clipped by 2 bases and J by 0 bases; unmatched bases: 6. This CDR3 region has 17 residues. Germline V gene lookup returns CDR1 MNHEY and CDR2 SMNVEV (reference sequence). The CDR3: CASSLGPGTGGSYEQYF. The CDR3 DNA reads as TGTGCCAGCAGTTTAGGCCCCGGGACAGGGGGCTCCTACGAGCAGTACTTC.

The CDR3 sequence is CASRPRRGVNQETQYF. The CDR3 DNA reads as TGTGCCAGCAGACCCCGTAGGGGAGTGAACCAAGAGACCCAGTACTTC. The rearrangement links TRBV21-1 to TRBJ2-5. TRBV21-1 is noted as a pseudogene. The CDR3 extends over 16 amino acids.

The chain has TRBV7-8 and TRBJ2-1; tentative D call: TRBD1 (5 bases). The CDR3 is made up of 13 amino acids. Trimming removed 4 bases from V and 8 bases from J, with 12 bases in between. Germline CDR1 SGHVS, CDR2 FQNEAQ. The CDR3 sequence: CASSSQGPDEQFF. The DNA for the CDR3 is TGTGCCAGCAGCTCTCAGGGCCCCGATGAGCAGTTCTTC.

The chain joins TRBV27 to TRBJ2-1; 13 nucleotides agree with TRBD2. CDR3 length: 14 residues. The V gene end was trimmed by 6 bases and the J gene end by 8 bases; junction bases not matched to a gene: 4. CDR1 and CDR2 from the germline V gene are MNHEY and SMNVEV (reference sequence). The CDR3 here is CASRGLAGYHEQFF. For the CDR3, the DNA is TGTGCCAGCAGGGGACTAGCGGGGTACCATGAGCAGTTCTTC.

The chain combines TRBV5-6 with TRBJ2-4; TRBD1 agrees at 9 bases. V lost 1 base, J lost 3 bases, and 2 bases stayed unmatched. Per the germline V gene, CDR1 is SGHDT and CDR2 is YYEEEE. CDR3 length: 15 residues. DNA for the CDR3: TGTGCCAGCAGCTTGACAGGGGGCGTCAAAAACATTCAGTACTTC. Amino acids: CASSLTGGVKNIQYF. Full variable domain (missing parts from reference TRBV5-6 and TRBJ2-4): DAGVTQSPTHLIKTRGQQVTLRCSPKSGHDTVSWYQQALGQGPQFIFQYYEEEERQRGNFPDRFSGHQFPNYSSELNVNALLLGDSALYLCASSLTGGVKNIQYFGAGTRLSVL.

This sequence joins TRBV11-2 and TRBJ2-7; 7 bases agree with TRBD1. Germline V gives CDR1 SGHAT, CDR2 FQNNGV. The trim removed 4 bases at V and 0 bases at J, leaving 12 bases unmatched. CDR3 length equals 17 residues. CDR3 protein: CASSSRDSPKGSYEQYF. The DNA for the CDR3 is TGTGCCAGCAGCTCACGGGACAGCCCTAAGGGCTCCTACGAGCAGTACTTC.

The rearrangement joins TRBV12-5 to TRBJ2-2; 7 positions agree with TRBD2. This CDR3 has 16 residues. Germline V gene sequence: CDR1 LGHNT, CDR2 FRNRAP. Trimming took 6 bases from V and 0 from J; bases not matched to a gene: 7. The CDR3 spells CASGPAGAPNTGELFF. For the CDR3, the DNA is TGTGCTAGTGGCCCTGCGGGAGCTCCGAACACCGGGGAGCTGTTTTTT.

This clone showed up just once. The J gene is TRBJ1-3, the V gene TRBV28; D perhaps matches TRBD1 (5 bases). CDR1 and CDR2 (germline): MDHEN, SYDVKM. The CDR3 has 15 residues. V was pared by 3 bases and J by 3 bases, with 12 bases between. The CDR3 protein is CASSFRAQYGNTIYF. As DNA, the CDR3 is TGTGCCAGCAGTTTCAGGGCACAGTATGGAAACACCATATATTTT.

The chain joins TRBV4-3 to TRBJ2-3; D call uncertain. Germline V gives CDR1 LGHNA, CDR2 YSLEER. Trimming cost V 4 bases and J 8 bases, with 19 bases left between them. The CDR3 is made up of 15 amino acids. The CDR3 nucleotides are TGCGCCAGCAGCCGAGAAAGGTCGATTTTGGGTACGCAGTATTTT. It specifies CASSRERSILGTQYF.

The V call is TRBV7-3, the J call TRBJ2-3; D perhaps matches TRBD2 (5 bases). The CDR3 runs to 15 residues. V lost 5 bases and J 4 bases, leaving 16 bases between the germline ends. Germline V gene lookup returns CDR1 SGHTA and CDR2 FQGTGA. In DNA, the CDR3 is TGTGCCAGCAGCGCAATTTTAGCGACCCCAGATACGCAGTATTTT. Its translation is CASSAILATPDTQYF.